One sample yielded the 28 T cell receptor beta chains listed below, sequenced in a study of cytomegalovirus exposure and HLA in healthy donors. This PCR relied on a set of 60 Vbeta primers and 13 Jbeta primers. Profiled with immunoSEQ multiplex PCR; TCRdb holds only in-frame clones, not every one. The data hold approximately 90,000 clones, with over 70% observed a single time. Sequencing was carried out using PBMCs. These receptors originate from a woman between 40 and 50 years old in good health and CMV-seronegative.

This clone was counted only a few times. One end of the junction fails to match germline, which may point to a read error. The rearrangement joins TRBV12-5 to TRBJ2-7, with D hard to call. Germline V gene sequence: CDR1 LGHNT, CDR2 FRNRAP. This CDR3 is 15 amino acids long. The CDR3 nucleotides are TGTGCTAGTGGTCTGGTGAGGTTAGGAACCTACGAGCAGTACTTC. It is translated as CASGLVRLGTYEQYF.

The chain combines TRBV6-6 with TRBJ2-5; the match to TRBD2 covers 8 bases. Germline-derived CDR1 and CDR2 are MNHNY and SVGAGI (reference sequence). The V segment lost 8 bases and the J segment 4 bases; nucleotides outside the gene matches: 6. The CDR3 sequence is 13 residues long. The DNA for the CDR3 is TGTGCCAGCTGGACCAGCGGGGGAGAGACCCAGTACTTC. Its protein product is CASWTSGGETQYF.

The chain joins TRBV9 to TRBJ1-1; the match to TRBD1 covers 10 bases. The V gene end was trimmed by 4 bases and the J gene end by 2 bases; junction bases not matched to a gene: 14. The CDR3 loop spans 18 amino acids. CDR1 and CDR2 from the germline V gene are SGDLS and YYNGEE. The CDR3 protein is CASSSTGTGALGNTEAFF. The CDR3 DNA reads as TGTGCCAGCAGCTCAACCGGGACAGGGGCGTTGGGAAACACTGAAGCTTTCTTT. Together with reference TRBV9 and TRBJ1-1, the CDR3 gives the full variable domain: DSGVTQTPKHLITATGQRVTLRCSPRSGDLSVYWYQQSLDQGLQFLIQYYNGEERAKGNILERFSAQQFPDLHSELNLSSLELGDSALYFCASSSTGTGALGNTEAFFGQGTRLTVV.

This clone was counted a few times. Sequence at one end of the junction differs from germline and may be a read error. This rearrangement joins TRBV18 to TRBJ1-4; possible D gene TRBD1, 5 bases. The CDR3 is made up of 19 amino acids. Germline CDR1 is KGHSH and CDR2 is LQKENI. The CDR3, as DNA: TGTGCCAGCTCGCCTACAAAACCCCCAGGGCCCTTAACTAATGAAAAACCGTTTTTT. This translates into CASSPTKPPGPLTNEKPFF.

This clone was seen a handful of times. The CDR3: CASSQDNGGSTGELFF. The CDR3 DNA follows: TGCGCCAGCAGCCAAGATAACGGGGGTAGCACCGGGGAGCTGTTTTTT. The genes are TRBV4-3 and TRBJ2-2; tentatively, D is TRBD2 (6 bases). Germline CDR1 is LGHNA and CDR2 is YSLEER. The length of the CDR3 is 16 residues. V was cut by 0 bases and J by 4 bases, with 12 bases left in between.

The V gene is TRBV7-2, the J gene TRBJ2-1, with D tentatively TRBD2 (6 bases). Between the trimmed V and J ends, which lost 2 bases and 6 bases, there was a span of 20 bases. The CDR3 covers 17 residues. Germline CDR1 reads SGHTA; CDR2 reads FQGNSA. CDR3 loop: CASSLTGFPGECNEQFF. The DNA of the CDR3 is TGTGCCAGCAGCTTAACCGGGTTCCCGGGAGAATGCAATGAGCAGTTCTTC. Using reference TRBV7-2 and TRBJ2-1 for the parts outside the CDR3, the full variable domain is GAGVSQSPSNKVTEKGKDVELRCDPISGHTALYWYRQSLGQGLEFLIYFQGNSAPDKSGLPSDRFSAERTGGSVSTLTIQRTQQEDSAVYLCASSLTGFPGECNEQFFGPGTRLTVL.

V and J are TRBV9 and TRBJ2-1; no definite D call. The CDR3 loop spans 12 amino acids. V was shortened by 4 bases and J by 6 bases, with 8 bases between the two germline ends. Per the germline V gene, CDR1 is SGDLS and CDR2 is YYNGEE. The chain's CDR3 is CASSLAGNEQFF. As DNA, the CDR3 is TGTGCCAGCAGCCTCGCCGGCAATGAGCAGTTCTTC.

Concerning this clone: Other nucleotide sequences from this sample produce the same CDR3. The gene calls are TRBV2 and TRBJ2-6; D remains unclear. CDR3 size: 12 residues. CDR1 is SNHLY and CDR2 is FYNNEI in the germline V gene. V lost 8 bases and J lost 4, with 6 bases in between. CDR3 sequence reads: CASHSGANVLTF. CDR3 nucleotide sequence: TGTGCCAGCCACTCCGGGGCCAACGTCCTGACTTTC. Together with reference TRBV2 and TRBJ2-6, the CDR3 gives the full variable domain: EPEVTQTPSHQVTQMGQEVILRCVPISNHLYFYWYRQILGQKVEFLVSFYNNEISEKSEIFDDQFSVERPDGSNFTLKIRSTKLEDSAMYFCASHSGANVLTFGAGSRLTVL.

With respect to this clone: One junction end disagrees with the germline gene, perhaps due to a read error. This chain links TRBV6-6 with TRBJ1-2; 10 positions match TRBD1. The CDR3 totals 12 residues. Germline CDR1 and CDR2: MNHNY and SVGAGI (reference sequence). CDR3 loop: CASSYRDRGVLF. Here the CDR3 DNA reads TGTGCCAGCAGTTACCGGGACAGGGGTGTTCTATTC.

V usage is TRBV6-1 and J usage is TRBJ2-3; D call uncertain. There are 12 residues in the CDR3. Germline V gene sequence: CDR1 MNHNS, CDR2 SASEGT. V lost 6 bases and J lost 4, with 8 bases in between. CDR3 DNA: TGTGCCAGCAGGGCTCCCCCAGATACGCAGTATTTT. The encoded protein is CASRAPPDTQYF.

Worth noting for this clone: At one end the junction does not follow the germline gene, possibly because of a read error. As DNA, the CDR3 is TGTGTCAGCAGTGAAGCGGCAGACTATGGCTACACCTTC. This translates into CVSSEAADYGYTF. This sequence joins TRBV6-1 and TRBJ1-2; D gene unclear. Germline CDR1 is MNHNS and CDR2 is SASEGT. CDR3 length: 13 amino acids.

This chain connects TRBV2 to TRBJ2-7, with a tentative D call TRBD2 (5 bases). V was trimmed by 5 bases and J by 2 bases, leaving 16 bases between them. The CDR3 contains 15 residues. Germline-derived CDR1 and CDR2 are SNHLY and FYNNEI. CDR3 sequence reads: CASSSPRGHPYEQYF. The CDR3 nucleotides are TGTGCCAGCAGTTCCCCCCGGGGTCATCCCTACGAGCAGTACTTC.

The chain is built from TRBV6-1 and TRBJ2-7, with D unresolved. The germline V gene has CDR1 MNHNS and CDR2 SASEGT. The V end was cut by 8 bases, the J end by 0 bases, with 8 bases between. This CDR3 comprises 12 residues. CDR3 DNA: TGTGCCAGCTCCCGGAGCTCCTACGAGCAGTACTTC. Amino acids: CASSRSSYEQYF.

The CDR3 reads CASSSQDRPHEQYF. The CDR3 coding sequence is TGTGCCAGCAGCTCACAGGACAGGCCCCACGAGCAGTACTTC. The V call is TRBV5-4, the J call TRBJ2-7, with 7 bases identical to TRBD1. Germline CDR1 reads SGHNT; CDR2 reads YYREEE (reference sequence). The J segment lost 5 bases and the V segment lost 3 bases, leaving 8 bases of the junction unmatched. This CDR3 has 14 residues.

This chain connects TRBV7-2 to TRBJ2-6; tentative D call: TRBD1 (6 bases). Per the germline V gene, CDR1 is SGHTA and CDR2 is FQGNSA. The CDR3 is made up of 16 amino acids. Deletions cut 0 bases from V and 3 bases from J, with 9 bases between. DNA for the CDR3: TGTGCCAGCAGCTTAGCAGCAGGGGTTGGGGCCAACGTCCTGACTTTC. Amino acid sequence: CASSLAAGVGANVLTF.

As DNA, the CDR3 is TGCGCCAGCAGCTCTAGGGTAACAGGGAACTATGGCTACACCTTC. Translation gives CASSSRVTGNYGYTF. The gene calls are TRBV5-1 and TRBJ1-2; weak D call: TRBD1 (6 bases). Germline CDR1 SGHRS, CDR2 YFSETQ. The length of the CDR3 is 15 residues. The V end was cut by 3 bases, the J end by 2 bases, with 14 bases between.

This clone was counted once. The rearrangement joins TRBV2 to TRBJ1-1, with 11 positions matching TRBD1. After removal of 3 bases from V and 0 bases from J, the junction contained 9 bases not matched to a gene. This CDR3 region has 18 residues. Germline V CDR1 and CDR2: SNHLY, FYNNEI. Here the CDR3 DNA reads TGTGCCAGCAGTGAGGGACAGGGGGAGATTCTGATGAACACTGAAGCTTTCTTT. Amino acids: CASSEGQGEILMNTEAFF.

In this sample, this clone turned up once. This chain joins TRBV29-1 and TRBJ2-7; 7 bases map to TRBD1. Per germline, CDR1 SQVTM and CDR2 ANQGSEA. The CDR3 spans 16 residues. V lost 4 bases, J lost 0 bases, and 12 bases stayed unmatched. Written as DNA, the CDR3 is TGCAGCGTTGGGGGTTCCGGTGGGACAGACTCCTACGAGCAGTACTTC. Translated, it gives CSVGGSGGTDSYEQYF.

The V gene is TRBV6-7, the J gene TRBJ1-1; 9 positions match TRBD1. TRBV6-7 is classed as an ORF, of uncertain function. The CDR3 consists of 16 residues. Trimming at V came to 8 bases and at J to 0 bases, leaving 10 bases not matched to a gene. In DNA, the CDR3 is TGTGCCAGCGGCCCGGGACAGGGAAAGATGAACACTGAAGCTTTCTTT. Protein product: CASGPGQGKMNTEAFF.

This clone came up once. This chain's CDR3 is CASSYWRGQGRDTQYF. Written as DNA, the CDR3 is TGTGCCAGCAGCTACTGGCGCGGACAGGGAAGAGATACGCAGTATTTT. This sequence joins TRBV7-9 and TRBJ2-3; 8 bases map to TRBD1. The CDR3 runs 16 residues. In germline, CDR1 is SEHNR, CDR2 FQNEAQ (reference sequence). The V gene end was trimmed by 4 bases and the J gene end by 5 bases; junction bases not matched to a gene: 11.

This clone is a singleton in its sample. The chain combines TRBV29-1 with TRBJ2-7; TRBD2 matches at 9 bases. Germline V lookup: CDR1 SQVTM, CDR2 ANQGSEA. The CDR3 length is 13 residues. V lost 7 bases to trimming and J lost 6 bases; unmatched junction nucleotides: 10. The CDR3 DNA is TGCAGCGCTAGACGGGGGACTAGCACCGAGCAGTACTTC. Amino acids: CSARRGTSTEQYF.

CDR3 sequence (DNA): TGTGCCAGCAGCTTAACCGGGGCGGGGGTTGGGACCTACGAGCAGTACTTC. Encoded protein: CASSLTGAGVGTYEQYF. This sequence joins TRBV7-9 and TRBJ2-7; 7 nucleotides agree with TRBD2. Germline trimming cut 2 bases from V and 2 bases from J; bases unmatched to any gene: 12. CDR3 length: 17 residues. Per the germline V gene, CDR1 is SEHNR and CDR2 is FQNEAQ (reference sequence).

This clone was seen a handful of times. This sequence joins TRBV5-1 and TRBJ2-7; the match to TRBD1 covers 10 bases. CDR1 is SGHRS and CDR2 is YFSETQ in the germline V gene. The CDR3 covers 15 residues. The trim removed 4 bases at V and 2 bases at J, leaving 6 bases unmatched. The CDR3 here is CASSPSGTGAYEQYF. The CDR3 coding sequence is TGCGCCAGCAGCCCTTCGGGGACAGGGGCCTACGAGCAGTACTTC.

This clone has a single count. The genes are TRBV2 and TRBJ2-1; TRBD2 agrees at 8 bases. CDR3 length: 16 amino acids. CDR1 is SNHLY, CDR2 FYNNEI, per germline. Losses at the gene ends were 5 bases for V and 10 bases for J; bases not matched to a gene: 16. Written as DNA, the CDR3 is TGTGCCAGCAGTAAAAACAGGGTGGAGGGCGGGGGGGAGCAGTTCTTC. This gives the protein CASSKNRVEGGGEQFF.

V is TRBV7-9 and J is TRBJ1-3; D is uncertain. Trimming left V 6 bases short and J 8 bases short, with 11 bases between. Per the germline V gene, CDR1 is SEHNR and CDR2 is FQNEAQ (reference sequence). CDR3 size: 12 residues. CDR3 sequence: CASRTRADTIYF. In DNA form, the CDR3 reads TGTGCCAGCAGAACGAGGGCTGACACCATATATTTT.

The rearrangement uses TRBV6-5 and TRBJ1-2; 7 nucleotides line up with TRBD1. The CDR3 covers 15 residues. With V trimmed by 5 bases and J by 4 bases, 10 bases remained unmatched. Germline V gives CDR1 MNHEY, CDR2 SVGAGI. Here the CDR3 reads CASSRPSTGVYGYTF. The CDR3 nucleotides are TGTGCCAGCAGTAGACCTTCAACAGGGGTCTATGGCTACACCTTC.

The table lists this clone with a count of one. The chain couples TRBV9 to TRBJ1-3; TRBD1 matches at 7 bases. The CDR3 has 12 amino acids. Germline trimming cut 7 bases from V and 4 bases from J; bases unmatched to any gene: 2. CDR1 is SGDLS and CDR2 is YYNGEE in the germline V gene. The CDR3 loop reads CASQGQGNTIYF. The DNA for the CDR3 is TGTGCCAGCCAGGGACAGGGAAACACCATATATTTT.

The rearrangement links TRBV4-2 to TRBJ2-3; D gene ambiguous. Trimming took off 3 bases at V and 0 bases at J, with 7 bases between the two ends. Looked up from germline, CDR1 is LGHNA and CDR2 is YNFKEQ. The CDR3 is 14 residues long. CDR3 region: CASSQSFSTDTQYF. The CDR3 DNA sequence: TGTGCCAGCAGCCAGAGCTTTAGCACAGATACGCAGTATTTT.